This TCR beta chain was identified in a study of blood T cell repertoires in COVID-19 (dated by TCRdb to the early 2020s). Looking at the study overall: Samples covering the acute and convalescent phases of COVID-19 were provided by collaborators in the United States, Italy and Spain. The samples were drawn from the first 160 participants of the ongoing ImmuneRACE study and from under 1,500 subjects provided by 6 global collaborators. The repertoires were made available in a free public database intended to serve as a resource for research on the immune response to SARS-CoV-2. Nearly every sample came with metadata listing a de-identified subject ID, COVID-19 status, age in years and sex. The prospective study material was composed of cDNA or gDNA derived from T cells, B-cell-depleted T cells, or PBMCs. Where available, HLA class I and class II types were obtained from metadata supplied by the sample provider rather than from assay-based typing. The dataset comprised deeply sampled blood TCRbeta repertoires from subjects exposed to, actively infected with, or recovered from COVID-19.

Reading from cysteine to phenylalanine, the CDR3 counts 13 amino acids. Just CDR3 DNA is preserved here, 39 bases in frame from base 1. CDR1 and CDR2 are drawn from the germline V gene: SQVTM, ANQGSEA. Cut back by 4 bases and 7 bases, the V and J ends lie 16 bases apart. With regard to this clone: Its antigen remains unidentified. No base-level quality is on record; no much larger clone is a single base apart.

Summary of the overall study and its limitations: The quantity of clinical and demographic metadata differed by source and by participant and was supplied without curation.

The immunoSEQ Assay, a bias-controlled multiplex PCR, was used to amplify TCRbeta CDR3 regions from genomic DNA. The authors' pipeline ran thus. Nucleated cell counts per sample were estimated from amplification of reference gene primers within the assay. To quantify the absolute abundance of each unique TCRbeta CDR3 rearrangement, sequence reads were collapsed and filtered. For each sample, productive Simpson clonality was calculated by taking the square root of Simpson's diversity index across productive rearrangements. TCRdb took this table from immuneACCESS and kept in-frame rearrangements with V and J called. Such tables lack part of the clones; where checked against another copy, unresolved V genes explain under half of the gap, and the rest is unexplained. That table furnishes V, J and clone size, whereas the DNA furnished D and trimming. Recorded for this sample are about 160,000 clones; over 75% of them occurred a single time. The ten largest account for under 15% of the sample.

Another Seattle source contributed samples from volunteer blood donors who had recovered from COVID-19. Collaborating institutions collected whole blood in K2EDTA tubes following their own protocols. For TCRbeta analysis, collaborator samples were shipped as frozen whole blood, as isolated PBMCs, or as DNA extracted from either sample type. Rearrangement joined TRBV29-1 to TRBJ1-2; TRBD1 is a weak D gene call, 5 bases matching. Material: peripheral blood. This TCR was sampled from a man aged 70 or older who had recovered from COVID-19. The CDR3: CSVGSTGDSGYTF. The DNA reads TGCAGCGTTGGGTCTACAGGAGACTCTGGCTACACCTTC. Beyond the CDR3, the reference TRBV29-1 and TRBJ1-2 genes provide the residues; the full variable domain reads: SAVISQKPSRDICQRGTSLTIQCQVDSQVTMMFWYRQQPGQSLTLIATANQGSEATYESGFVIDKFPISRPNLTFSTLTVSNMSPEDSSIYLCSVGSTGDSGYTFGSGTRLTVV.